This entry lists 27 T cell receptor beta chains sequenced from one sample in a study of control samples from healthy donors and cancer patients. Sequencing used immunoSEQ multiplex PCR; TCRdb keeps in-frame clones, though not all of them. Of roughly 140,000 clones listed, under 90% are singletons. The sample consisted of blood. These receptors all come from a young man in good health.

The chain has TRBV7-2 and TRBJ2-1, with 11 bases that match TRBD2. The V and J ends lost 1 base and 12 bases, in that order; junction bases with no gene match: 5. CDR1 is SGHTA and CDR2 is FQGNSA in the germline V gene. This CDR3 comprises 14 residues. For the CDR3, the DNA is TGTGCCAGCAGCTTAGTTTCTAGCGGGGGGTGGCAGTTCTTC. Its translation: CASSLVSSGGWQFF.

The CDR3 reads CASSLEGAQANYGYTF. DNA for the CDR3: TGTGCCAGCAGCTTAGAGGGGGCCCAAGCTAACTATGGCTACACCTTC. The V gene is TRBV7-2, the J gene TRBJ1-2, with 7 bases that match TRBD1. V was pared by 1 base and J by 0 bases, with 5 bases of the junction left unmatched. CDR3 length: 16 amino acids. The germline V gene has CDR1 SGHTA and CDR2 FQGNSA.

Only one count was recorded for this clone. The chain combines TRBV11-2 with TRBJ2-3, with D unclear. The germline gives CDR1 SGHAT, CDR2 FQNNGV. With 3 bases removed from V and 1 base from J, the gap between germline ends came to 8 bases. The CDR3 consists of 14 residues. In nucleotides, the CDR3 is TGTGCCAGCAGCTTTACCTCGGGCACAGATACGCAGTATTTT. Its protein is CASSFTSGTDTQYF.

The chain joins TRBV6-2 or TRBV6-3 to TRBJ1-5; D gene uncertain. CDR1 is MNHEY, CDR2 SVGEGT, per germline. Trimming left V 0 bases short and J 4 bases short, with 10 bases between. CDR3 size: 15 residues. The CDR3 region is CASSYSAEANQPQHF. The CDR3 DNA reads TGTGCCAGCAGTTACTCGGCGGAGGCAAATCAGCCCCAGCATTTT.

The rearrangement joins TRBV19 to TRBJ2-2; 11 bases align to TRBD2. The CDR3 runs to 14 residues. CDR1 and CDR2 (germline): LNHDA, SQIVND (reference sequence). The V and J ends lost 9 bases and 1 base, in that order; junction bases with no gene match: 1. CDR3 in DNA: TGTGCCAGCACTAGCGGGAGGAACACCGGGGAGCTGTTTTTT. It encodes CASTSGRNTGELFF.

This clone was counted between two and nine times. The rearrangement links TRBV7-2 to TRBJ1-2, with D possibly being TRBD1 (6 bases). Trimming removed 0 bases from V and 7 bases from J, with 12 bases in between. This CDR3 is built from 14 residues. Per germline, CDR1 SGHTA and CDR2 FQGNSA. CDR3 in amino acids: CASSLARQVVGYTF. In DNA form, the CDR3 reads TGTGCCAGCAGCTTAGCACGACAGGTCGTTGGCTACACCTTC.

CDR3 sequence (DNA): TGTGCCAGCAGCTTAGGACTAGCGGGGAACACAGATACGCAGTATTTT. As protein: CASSLGLAGNTDTQYF. The chain carries TRBV7-3 and TRBJ2-3, with 12 positions matching TRBD2. In germline, CDR1 is SGHTA, CDR2 FQGTGA. The CDR3 consists of 16 residues. V trimming: 2 bases; J trimming: 2 bases; junction bases outside the gene matches: 2.

The rearrangement joins TRBV11-1 to TRBJ2-2; tentative D call: TRBD1 (5 bases). The ends were cut back, 3 bases at V and 6 bases at J, with 17 bases in the middle. CDR1 is SGHAT, CDR2 FQDESV, per germline (reference sequence). The CDR3 extends over 16 amino acids. CDR3 nucleotide sequence: TGTGCCAGCAGCTTGAGACCCCCCTTCAGGGCCGGGGAGCTGTTTTTT. This gives the protein CASSLRPPFRAGELFF. The full variable domain, in which reference TRBV11-1 and TRBJ2-2 provide the parts outside the CDR3, is EAEVAQSPRYKITEKSQAVAFWCDPISGHATLYWYRQILGQGPELLVQFQDESVVDDSQLPKDRFSAERLKGVDSTLKIQPAELGDSAMYLCASSLRPPFRAGELFFGEGSRLTVL.

As DNA, the CDR3 is TGTGCCACCTCTTACCTTAGCGGGAGTAACTACGAGCAGTACTTC. Translation gives CATSYLSGSNYEQYF. The J gene is TRBJ2-7, the V gene TRBV6-5; 9 bases match TRBD2. Looked up from germline, CDR1 is MNHEY and CDR2 is SVGAGI. Trimming cost V 10 bases and J 3 bases; bases outside gene matches: 13. The CDR3 totals 15 residues.

This clone was seen repeatedly, ten times or more. V usage is TRBV10-1 and J usage is TRBJ2-2; D unclear. This CDR3 contains 13 residues. V lost 2 bases and J 6 bases, leaving 7 bases between the germline ends. CDR1 and CDR2 (germline): WNHNN, SYGVQD (reference sequence). CDR3 protein: CASSEGLAGELFF. The CDR3 coding sequence is TGCGCCAGCAGTGAGGGGCTCGCCGGGGAGCTGTTTTTT.

This clone has a single count. Other DNA sequences from this sample encode an identical CDR3 as well. The rearrangement joins TRBV3-1 (or the pseudogene TRBV3-2) to TRBJ2-5; TRBD1 might be the D (5 bases). This CDR3 region has 14 residues. Germline loops: CDR1 LGHDT, CDR2 YNNKEL (reference sequence). V was cut by 4 bases and J by 5 bases, with 14 bases left in between. The CDR3 sequence is CASSRQGPQETQYF. The CDR3 region has the DNA TGTGCCAGCAGCCGTCAGGGCCCCCAGGAGACCCAGTACTTC.

This chain links TRBV25-1 with TRBJ2-7; weak D call: TRBD2 (6 bases). The CDR3 has 14 residues. Germline lookup yields CDR1 MGHDK and CDR2 SYGVNS. Trimming left V 4 bases short and J 3 bases short, with 13 bases between. The CDR3 loop is CASSGGGVYYEQYF. CDR3 in DNA: TGTGCCAGCAGTGGAGGAGGGGTTTACTACGAGCAGTACTTC.

The chain combines TRBV11-3 with TRBJ2-2; perhaps TRBD1 as D (6 bases). V lost 4 bases and J lost 5, with 11 bases in between. The length of the CDR3 is 14 residues. Germline V gives CDR1 SGHNT, CDR2 YENEEA. DNA of the CDR3: TGTGCCAGCAGCTATACAGGGCGTACCGGGGAGCTGTTTTTT. Translated: CASSYTGRTGELFF.

V gene TRBV19 combines with J gene TRBJ1-2; TRBD1 matches 7 bases. Germline trimming cut 8 bases from V and 5 bases from J; bases unmatched to any gene: 2. Germline CDR1 is LNHDA and CDR2 is SQIVND (reference sequence). This CDR3 spans 11 amino acids. The DNA for the CDR3 is TGTGCCAGTGGGACAGATTATGGCTACACCTTC. It yields the protein CASGTDYGYTF.

This chain links TRBV9 with TRBJ1-3, with D maybe TRBD1 (5 bases). Germline V gene sequence: CDR1 SGDLS, CDR2 YYNGEE. The CDR3 length is 15 residues. Trimming shortened V by 4 bases and J by 5 bases, and 16 bases separated the two germline ends. CDR3 sequence: CASSSTGDSRNTIYF. The CDR3 region has the DNA TGTGCCAGCAGCTCCACAGGCGATTCAAGAAACACCATATATTTT.

The chain is built from TRBV9 and TRBJ1-2; D perhaps matches TRBD1 (5 bases). Germline V lookup: CDR1 SGDLS, CDR2 YYNGEE. V lost 4 bases to trimming and J lost 8 bases, with 21 bases between them. The CDR3 has 15 residues. The CDR3 loop reads CASSPHQWGMGGYTF. The CDR3 region has the DNA TGTGCCAGCAGCCCCCACCAGTGGGGCATGGGCGGCTACACCTTC.

The chain employs TRBV6-5 and TRBJ2-7; 7 nucleotides agree with TRBD1. V was clipped by 5 bases and J by 2 bases; unmatched bases: 6. CDR3 size: 14 residues. The V gene's germline CDR1 is MNHEY and CDR2 SVGAGI. DNA of the CDR3: TGTGCCAGCAGTCGACAGGGATGGACCTACGAGCAGTACTTC. This encodes CASSRQGWTYEQYF.

The V call is TRBV7-9, the J call TRBJ2-3; TRBD2 matches 12 bases. The germline V gene encodes CDR1 SEHNR and CDR2 FQNEAQ (reference sequence). V dropped 5 bases and J dropped 2; count of bases not matched to a gene: 8. CDR3 length: 17 residues. CDR3 region: CASSPWTSGDLTDTQYF. The CDR3 nucleotides read TGTGCCAGCAGCCCGTGGACTAGCGGGGACCTCACAGATACGCAGTATTTT.

The V and J genes are TRBV7-3 and TRBJ2-1; no reliable D call. V dropped 5 bases and J dropped 9 bases, with 14 bases sitting between them. The length of the CDR3 is 13 residues. Germline V gene lookup returns CDR1 SGHTA and CDR2 FQGTGA. The CDR3 DNA reads TGTGCCAGCAGCCTACAAGTGGGCCCTGAGCAGTTCTTC. Residues: CASSLQVGPEQFF.

The chain is built from TRBV2 and TRBJ1-1, with D possibly being TRBD1 (5 bases). Germline CDR1 reads SNHLY; CDR2 reads FYNNEI. Trimming cost V 8 bases and J 1 base, with 8 bases left between them. This CDR3 has 12 amino acids. Here the CDR3 DNA reads TGTGCCAGCCGGGGCCCGAACACTGAAGCTTTCTTT. This gives the protein CASRGPNTEAFF.

This chain uses TRBV19 with TRBJ1-5; 9 bases match TRBD1. The junction had 10 bases not matched to a gene; V was cut back by 6 bases and J by 7 bases. Germline-derived CDR1 and CDR2 are LNHDA and SQIVND (reference sequence). The CDR3 spans 15 residues. The CDR3 region has the DNA TGTGCCAGTAGATTGGGGACAGGGAAAGACCAGCCCCAGCATTTT. This sequence encodes CASRLGTGKDQPQHF.

V usage is TRBV4-3 and J usage is TRBJ1-2; TRBD1 aligns across 10 bases. V shed 0 bases and J 6 bases; nucleotides not matched to a gene: 13. Looked up from germline, CDR1 is LGHNA and CDR2 is YSLEER. The CDR3 contains 18 residues. CDR3: CASSQDETGGGGPDGYTF. The CDR3 nucleotides read TGCGCCAGCAGCCAAGACGAGACAGGGGGCGGGGGTCCGGATGGCTACACCTTC.

J is TRBJ2-7 and V is TRBV7-9, with 9 bases that match TRBD1. CDR1 is SEHNR and CDR2 is FQNEAQ in the germline V gene (reference sequence). The V and J ends lost 5 bases and 3 bases, in that order; junction bases with no gene match: 14. The CDR3 extends over 17 amino acids. CDR3 loop: CASSPYPRTGESYEQYF. In nucleotides, the CDR3 is TGTGCCAGCAGCCCCTACCCTAGGACAGGGGAGAGCTACGAGCAGTACTTC.

V gene TRBV4-1 combines with J gene TRBJ2-5; perhaps D is TRBD1 or TRBD2 (6 bases each). Looked up from germline, CDR1 is MGHRA and CDR2 is YSYEKL. V lost 1 base to trimming and J lost 3 bases, with 9 bases between them. This CDR3 comprises 14 residues. The CDR3 reads CASSQGGAEETQYF. Here the CDR3 DNA reads TGCGCCAGCAGCCAAGGGGGGGCTGAAGAGACCCAGTACTTC.

V gene TRBV4-2 combines with J gene TRBJ2-1; D ambiguous. V lost 3 bases, J lost 5 bases, and 11 bases lay in between. This CDR3 is built from 14 residues. Germline-derived CDR1 and CDR2 are LGHNA and YNFKEQ. In DNA, the CDR3 is TGTGCCAGCAGCCATCCCAATACAGACAATGAGCAGTTCTTC. Its translation: CASSHPNTDNEQFF.

The rearrangement links TRBV21-1 to TRBJ1-4; TRBD1 is the table's D call, not checked against the DNA. TRBV21-1 is assigned pseudogene status. The CDR3 sequence is 19 residues long. The CDR3, as DNA: TGTGCCAGCAGCTATCTGAGGGGACAGGGGGCGTTTGCTAATGAAAAACTGTTTTTT. Protein product: CASSYLRGQGAFANEKLFF.

This rearrangement joins TRBV27 to TRBJ1-1, with 12 bases aligning to TRBD1. The CDR3 is 14 amino acids. Trimming removed 2 bases from V and 10 bases from J; junction bases left unmatched: 5. Per germline, CDR1 MNHEY and CDR2 SMNVEV (reference sequence). CDR3 loop: CASSLNWDRGRAFF. CDR3 sequence (DNA): TGTGCCAGCAGTTTAAATTGGGACAGGGGGCGAGCTTTCTTT.